The TCR beta chain described here comes from a study of T cells in women clearing cervical HPV infection. Sequencing used immunoSEQ multiplex PCR; TCRdb keeps in-frame clones, though not all of them. Its table records about 39,000 clones. The V gene lost 3 bases and the J gene lost 1 base, with 14 bases spanning the gap. Germline CDR1 is DFQATT and CDR2 is SNEGSKA (reference sequence). CDR3 length: 15 residues. In regard to this clone: Sequencing ends 3 residues short of the CDR3 end; the germline J gene provides the rest.

The gene calls are TRBV20-1 and TRBJ2-3; D remains unclear. This clonotype originated in a woman aged 18-70 years with a cervical HPV16 infection that either progressed to CIN3+ or cleared (not recorded which). The sample comprised blood buffy coat. The CDR3 protein is CSASKGDAGTDTQYF. The sequenced CDR3 bases are TGCAGTGCTAGTAAGGGCGATGCAGGCACAGATACG.